The rows below give T cell receptor beta chains drawn from one sample of a study of cytomegalovirus exposure and HLA in healthy donors. Sequencing used immunoSEQ multiplex PCR; TCRdb keeps in-frame clones, though not all of them. The sample yields about 180,000 clones, about 79% seen once. The sample comprised PBMCs. Every receptor here comes from a man aged 18-30 years in good health and CMV-seronegative. Both conserved end residues are part of each CDR3. A D gene is named only where the DNA matches it firmly. Clone size appears in some rows only: once, few, many, or a class for an expanded clone.

TRBJ1-2 TRBD1 TRBV5-1 - CASSSGQGANYGYTF TGCGCCAGCAGCTCAGGACAGGGAGCTAACTATGGCTACACCTTC
TRBJ2-7 - TRBV19 once CASSMGAGGHHEQYF TGTGCCAGTAGTATGGGGGCAGGGGGGCACCACGAGCAGTACTTC
TRBJ2-7 TRBD1 TRBV6-1 - CASTGQMSYEQYF TGTGCCAGCACGGGACAGATGTCCTACGAGCAGTACTTC
TRBJ1-1 - TRBV28 - CASSLVPLLPGTEAFF TGTGCCAGCAGTTTAGTCCCCTTACTTCCGGGCACTGAAGCTTTCTTT
TRBJ2-7 TRBD2 TRBV4-1 few CASSQGLAAAYEQYF TGCGCCAGCAGCCAAGGACTAGCGGCCGCCTACGAGCAGTACTTC
TRBJ1-2 - TRBV11-2 - CASSRQDYGYTF TGTGCCAGCAGCCGACAGGACTATGGCTACACCTTC
TRBJ1-5 TRBD1 TRBV28 - CASSFWRGQYQPQHF TGTGCCAGCAGTTTCTGGAGGGGGCAGTATCAGCCCCAGCATTTT
TRBJ1-4 - TRBV9 - CASSVEQGIGFEKLFF TGTGCCAGCAGCGTAGAACAGGGTATAGGTTTTGAAAAACTGTTTTTT
TRBJ1-2 TRBD1 TRBV6-1 - CASSELGQGAYGYTF TGTGCCAGCAGTGAACTGGGACAGGGAGCCTATGGCTACACCTTC
TRBJ2-3 - TRBV5-5 - CASSPDWSPPNTQYF TGTGCCAGCAGCCCGGACTGGTCTCCCCCTAATACGCAGTATTTT
TRBJ1-2 TRBD1 TRBV28 - CASSLPGGNGYTF TGTGCCAGCAGTCTACCAGGGGGGAATGGCTACACCTTC
TRBJ1-3 TRBD1 TRBV5-5 - CASSRVGQGATGNTIYF TGTGCCAGCAGCCGTGTGGGACAGGGGGCTACGGGAAACACCATATATTTT
TRBJ2-7 TRBD1 TRBV28 - CASHRGSFEQYF TGTGCCAGCCACAGGGGATCGTTCGAGCAGTACTTC
TRBJ1-5 TRBD1 TRBV2 - CASRDRDGAGQPQHF TGTGCCAGCAGAGACAGGGATGGGGCTGGGCAGCCCCAGCATTTT
TRBJ2-1 - TRBV9 few CASSLPGTQGLQRDYNEQFF TGTGCCAGCAGCCTACCCGGGACGCAGGGGTTACAGAGGGATTACAATGAGCAGTTCTTC
TRBJ2-3 - TRBV7-2 few CASSSSITDTQYF TGTGCCAGCAGTTCCTCTATCACAGATACGCAGTATTTT
TRBJ2-7 TRBD1 TRBV29-1 few CSVEEGGQGDEQYF TGCAGCGTTGAAGAGGGGGGACAGGGGGACGAGCAGTACTTC
TRBJ2-1 - TRBV5-1 - CASSLEGVSYNEQFF TGCGCCAGCAGCTTGGAGGGGGTATCCTACAATGAGCAGTTCTTC
TRBJ1-6 - TRBV9 - CASSPPGSIQNSPLHF TGTGCCAGCAGCCCACCCGGGTCAATTCAAAATTCACCCCTCCACTTT
TRBJ2-1 TRBD2 TRBV28 - CASSPTGLGANEQFF TGTGCCAGCAGTCCAACGGGACTAGGAGCCAATGAGCAGTTCTTC
TRBJ2-7 - TRBV5-4 few CASSLGQSYEQYF TGTGCCAGCAGCTTGGGTCAGTCCTACGAGCAGTACTTC
TRBJ2-1 - TRBV7-8 few CASRGARTERTNEQFF TGTGCCAGCAGAGGGGCGCGGACCGAGAGAACGAATGAGCAGTTCTTC
TRBJ1-2 TRBD1 TRBV7-3 - CASSPRGGGGYTF TGTGCCAGCAGCCCCCGAGGGGGCGGGGGCTACACCTTC
TRBJ2-1 - TRBV2 - CASSEAQGGEQFF TGTGCCAGCAGTGAAGCCCAAGGGGGAGAGCAGTTCTTC
TRBJ1-4 TRBD1 TRBV28 - CASSVGQGAPTNEKLFF TGTGCCAGCAGTGTTGGACAGGGAGCCCCAACTAATGAAAAACTGTTTTTT
TRBJ1-5 - TRBV30 - CAWSVGLGDQPQHF TGTGCCTGGAGTGTGGGGTTGGGAGATCAGCCCCAGCATTTT
TRBJ1-3 TRBD1 TRBV6-1 - CASRKRQGDGNTIYF TGTGCCAGCAGGAAACGACAGGGGGATGGAAACACCATATATTTT
TRBJ1-2 TRBD1 TRBV10-3 - CAISGQGPTRGYTF TGTGCCATCAGTGGACAGGGGCCCACGCGGGGCTACACCTTC
TRBJ1-2 TRBD1 TRBV4-1 - CASRSYLGQGRNYGYTF TGCGCCAGCCGAAGCTACTTGGGACAGGGCCGGAACTATGGCTACACCTTC